This T cell receptor beta chain appears in the sequencing data of a study of T cell responses to AZD1222 COVID-19 vaccine. Study results and limitations: Spike-specific TCR breadth rose after two AZD1222 doses, and depth rose as well. Clonal diversity may have been underestimated in mostly white British donors.

With 1 base removed from V and 6 bases from J, the gap between germline ends came to 4 bases. The germline V gene has CDR1 DFQATT and CDR2 SNEGSKA (reference sequence). CDR3 length: 10 amino acids. Of note for this clone: Its matching antigen is unknown.

Libraries were prepared by immunoSEQ multiplex PCR; TCRdb keeps only in-frame clonotypes and omits some of them. Of 120,000 or so clones detected, about 90% appear once; the ten largest clones hold more than 4.5%. J is TRBJ2-7 and V is TRBV20-1; D is unclear. The starting material was peripheral blood, obtained on day 0 of AZD1222 vaccination. The sequence came from an adult in good health. The CDR3 nucleotides are TGCAGTGCTAGAGCGGGCGAGCAGTACTTC. It translates to CSARAGEQYF.